The 25 T cell receptor beta chains below were found in one sample sequenced in a study of blood T cell repertoires in COVID-19. The protocol was immunoSEQ multiplex PCR, while the TCRdb copy is restricted to in-frame clones and leaves out a portion. The sample lists 95,000 to 120,000 clones, roughly 85% occurring once. Sequenced input: peripheral blood. The receptors were sampled from a human donor in a cohort sampled during active COVID-19.

This chain connects TRBV4-2 to TRBJ1-6, with a weak D call TRBD1 (5 bases). V was trimmed by 4 bases and J by 3 bases, leaving 13 bases between them. This CDR3 is built from 16 residues. Germline V gene lookup returns CDR1 LGHNA and CDR2 YNFKEQ. CDR3 sequence (DNA): TGTGCCAGCAGCCCCCGAGTCAGGGACTATAATTCACCCCTCCACTTT. This encodes CASSPRVRDYNSPLHF.

The gene calls are TRBV29-1 and TRBJ1-2, with D hard to call. CDR1 is SQVTM, CDR2 ANQGSEA, per germline. Trimming cost V 0 bases and J 5 bases, with 10 bases left between them. The CDR3 consists of 13 residues. In DNA form, the CDR3 reads TGCAGCGTTGAAGACGATCTAGGATATGGCTACACCTTC. Protein sequence: CSVEDDLGYGYTF.

The gene calls are TRBV11-2 and TRBJ1-1; possibly TRBD1 for D (6 bases). Germline CDR1 is SGHAT and CDR2 is FQNNGV. The CDR3 sequence is 16 residues long. V was shortened by 5 bases and J by 2 bases, with 18 bases between the two germline ends. CDR3 DNA: TGTGCCAGCAGCCAGACAGGCCAGGGCCGAAACACTGAAGCTTTCTTT. This translates into CASSQTGQGRNTEAFF.

The chain links TRBV2 to TRBJ2-5; TRBD1 is a possible D gene (6 bases). This CDR3 is built from 14 residues. V was shortened by 2 bases and J by 0 bases, with 7 bases between the two germline ends. Germline values: CDR1 SNHLY, CDR2 FYNNEI. The CDR3 DNA sequence: TGTGCCAGCAGTGAAACAGGGAACCAAGAGACCCAGTACTTC. This translates into CASSETGNQETQYF. Supplemented by reference TRBV2 and TRBJ2-5, the full variable domain reads EPEVTQTPSHQVTQMGQEVILRCVPISNHLYFYWYRQILGQKVEFLVSFYNNEISEKSEIFDDQFSVERPDGSNFTLKIRSTKLEDSAMYFCASSETGNQETQYFGPGTRLLVL.

The rearrangement links TRBV7-6 to TRBJ2-7; 8 bases map to TRBD1. J gave up 6 bases and V 1 base, and 5 bases lay outside the gene matches. Germline CDR1 is SGHVS and CDR2 is FNYEAQ. The CDR3 sequence is 14 residues long. CDR3 region: CASSLEGDRIEQYF. In DNA form, the CDR3 reads TGTGCCAGCAGCTTAGAGGGGGACAGGATCGAGCAGTACTTC.

Only one count was recorded for this clone. The rearrangement uses TRBV11-2 and TRBJ1-5, with D perhaps matching TRBD1 (5 bases). Between the trimmed V and J ends, which lost 1 base and 6 bases, there was a span of 10 bases. The CDR3 is 14 amino acids. Germline CDR1 and CDR2: SGHAT and FQNNGV. The CDR3 coding sequence is TGTGCCAGCAGCTTAGGCAGGGAAGGTCAGCCCCAGCATTTT. The encoded protein is CASSLGREGQPQHF. Complete variable domain (other parts from reference TRBV11-2 and TRBJ1-5): EAGVAQSPRYKIIEKRQSVAFWCNPISGHATLYWYQQILGQGPKLLIQFQNNGVVDDSQLPKDRFSAERLKGVDSTLKIQPAKLEDSAVYLCASSLGREGQPQHFGDGTRLSIL.

This rearrangement joins TRBV29-1 to TRBJ2-1, with 10 positions matching TRBD2. V trimming: 7 bases; J trimming: 9 bases; junction bases outside the gene matches: 6. The CDR3 covers 12 residues. Germline V gene lookup returns CDR1 SQVTM and CDR2 ANQGSEA. CDR3 nucleotide sequence: TGCAGCGCCTTAGCGGGGGGTCCTGAGCAGTTCTTC. It codes for CSALAGGPEQFF.

This sequence joins TRBV28 and TRBJ1-6, with TRBD1 identical over 10 bases. The CDR3 has 13 amino acids. Germline V CDR1 and CDR2: MDHEN, SYDVKM. The junction had 7 bases not matched to a gene; V was cut back by 10 bases and J by 10 bases. The CDR3 protein is CATGQGTRSPLHF. CDR3 bases: TGTGCCACGGGACAGGGGACTCGATCACCCCTCCACTTT.

The J gene is TRBJ2-1, the V gene TRBV7-6; 9 nucleotides line up with TRBD2. CDR3 length: 16 residues. V was clipped by 4 bases and J by 5 bases; unmatched bases: 9. Germline V gene sequence: CDR1 SGHVS, CDR2 FNYEAQ. CDR3 sequence: CASSSPASGIHNEQFF. CDR3 in DNA: TGTGCCAGCAGCTCCCCGGCTAGCGGGATTCACAATGAGCAGTTCTTC.

The chain links TRBV23-1 to TRBJ1-1, with 8 bases aligning to TRBD1. TRBV23-1 is identified as an open reading frame with a role that is uncertain. The CDR3 spans 15 residues. Germline trimming cut 3 bases from V and 3 bases from J; bases unmatched to any gene: 6. CDR3 sequence: CASSQKQGGYTEAFF. CDR3 nucleotide sequence: TGCGCCAGCAGTCAGAAACAGGGGGGCTACACTGAAGCTTTCTTT.

This clone was seen more than once but under ten times. The chain carries TRBV19 and TRBJ1-5; possible D gene TRBD1, 5 bases. V was cut by 6 bases and J by 3 bases, with 12 bases left in between. Germline V gene sequence: CDR1 LNHDA, CDR2 SQIVND (reference sequence). The CDR3 is made up of 14 amino acids. The CDR3 DNA sequence: TGTGCCAGTAGCCTTCAGGGTAACAATCAGCCCCAGCATTTT. Translating it yields CASSLQGNNQPQHF.

The V call is TRBV7-2, the J call TRBJ1-2; no reliable D call. The CDR3 consists of 14 residues. V dropped 5 bases and J dropped 2 bases, with 12 bases sitting between them. Germline loops: CDR1 SGHTA, CDR2 FQGNSA. CDR3 protein: CASSRGVGNYGYTF. For the CDR3, the DNA is TGTGCCAGCAGCCGCGGGGTAGGGAACTATGGCTACACCTTC. The entire variable domain, with the rest obtained from reference TRBV7-2 and TRBJ1-2, is as follows: GAGVSQSPSNKVTEKGKDVELRCDPISGHTALYWYRQSLGQGLEFLIYFQGNSAPDKSGLPSDRFSAERTGGSVSTLTIQRTQQEDSAVYLCASSRGVGNYGYTFGSGTRLTVV.

The chain couples TRBV30 to TRBJ1-5; D might be TRBD1 (5 bases). The germline V gene has CDR1 GTSNPN and CDR2 SVGIG (reference sequence). CDR3 size: 13 residues. Trimming stripped 1 base from V and 1 base from J, with 5 bases between. CDR3 protein: CAWSDRSNQPQHF. The CDR3 nucleotides are TGTGCCTGGAGTGACAGGAGCAATCAGCCCCAGCATTTT.

J is TRBJ2-3 and V is TRBV6-2 or TRBV6-3, with a possible D match to TRBD1 (5 bases). Between the trimmed V and J ends, which lost 5 bases and 3 bases, there was a span of 18 bases. Germline V gene data show CDR1 as MNHEY and CDR2 as SVGEGT. The CDR3 spans 16 residues. The chain's CDR3 is CASSLGAGRLTDTQYF. Written as DNA, the CDR3 is TGTGCCAGCAGTCTAGGGGCAGGGCGGCTAACAGATACGCAGTATTTT.

The rearrangement joins TRBV7-8 to TRBJ2-2, with D possibly TRBD1 on 5 matching bases. The CDR3 sequence is 16 residues long. Germline loops: CDR1 SGHVS, CDR2 FQNEAQ. V gave up 5 bases and J gave up 7 bases, with 20 bases separating them. The CDR3 sequence: CASSPRRWGSGGELFF. The DNA of the CDR3 is TGTGCCAGCAGCCCCCGCCGATGGGGCTCGGGCGGGGAGCTGTTTTTT.

The rearrangement joins TRBV20-1 to TRBJ2-2; D unclear. Germline values: CDR1 DFQATT, CDR2 SNEGSKA (reference sequence). The CDR3 is made up of 11 amino acids. Trimming stripped 2 bases from V and 7 bases from J, with 5 bases between. For the CDR3, the DNA is TGCAGTGCTAGACTACGCGGGGAGCTGTTTTTT. Amino acid sequence: CSARLRGELFF.

The chain is built from TRBV11-2 and TRBJ2-6; D unresolved. V dropped 7 bases and J dropped 0 bases, with 4 bases sitting between them. Germline-derived CDR1 and CDR2 are SGHAT and FQNNGV. The CDR3 loop spans 13 amino acids. The CDR3 DNA follows: TGTGCCAGCACCCTCTCTGGGGCCAACGTCCTGACTTTC. As protein: CASTLSGANVLTF.

V usage is TRBV30 and J usage is TRBJ1-5; 7 bases map to TRBD1. The CDR3 sequence is 16 residues long. The J segment lost 0 bases and the V segment lost 4 bases, leaving 9 bases of the junction unmatched. The germline V gene has CDR1 GTSNPN and CDR2 SVGIG (reference sequence). The CDR3 nucleotides read TGTGCCTGGAAATCCGGGACAGCTTATAGCAATCAGCCCCAGCATTTT. It yields the protein CAWKSGTAYSNQPQHF.

The V call is TRBV10-3, the J call TRBJ1-6, with 7 positions matching TRBD1. Germline V gene lookup returns CDR1 ENHRY and CDR2 SYGVKD. The CDR3 length is 12 residues. V was pared by 10 bases and J by 6 bases, with 3 bases of the junction left unmatched. DNA of the CDR3: TGTGCCACAGGGACAGCTAATTCACCCCTCCACTTT. Amino acids: CATGTANSPLHF.

This clone was observed at least ten times. The chain combines TRBV7-2 with TRBJ1-6, with 9 bases identical to TRBD1. CDR1 SGHTA and CDR2 FQGNSA come from the germline V gene. The CDR3 length is 17 residues. V trimming: 1 base; J trimming: 9 bases; junction bases outside the gene matches: 10. CDR3 protein: CASSLGGTGPFVSPLHF. The CDR3 nucleotides read TGTGCCAGCAGCTTAGGAGGGACAGGGCCTTTCGTTTCACCCCTCCACTTT. Based on the CDR3 plus reference TRBV7-2 and TRBJ1-6, the full variable domain is GAGVSQSPSNKVTEKGKDVELRCDPISGHTALYWYRQSLGQGLEFLIYFQGNSAPDKSGLPSDRFSAERTGGSVSTLTIQRTQQEDSAVYLCASSLGGTGPFVSPLHFGNGTRLTVT.

V and J are TRBV24-1 and TRBJ2-3; 7 nucleotides match TRBD1. The V gene's germline CDR1 is KGHDR and CDR2 SFDVKD. The CDR3 spans 15 residues. The V and J ends lost 3 bases and 4 bases, in that order; junction bases with no gene match: 6. The CDR3 coding sequence is TGTGCCACCAGTGATGACAGGGATGGCGCAGATACGCAGTATTTT. Translated, it gives CATSDDRDGADTQYF.

This sequence joins TRBV29-1 and TRBJ2-1, with 7 bases matching TRBD1. The CDR3 runs to 11 residues. Germline V lookup: CDR1 SQVTM, CDR2 ANQGSEA. V lost 6 bases to trimming and J lost 9 bases; unmatched junction nucleotides: 5. The CDR3 is CSVQTGLEQFF. CDR3 nucleotides: TGCAGCGTCCAGACAGGGCTTGAGCAGTTCTTC.

CDR3 sequence (DNA): TGTGCCAGCAGTGAGGGGGGGGGCAATCAGCCCCAGCATTTT. Its protein product is CASSEGGGNQPQHF. The gene calls are TRBV7-9 and TRBJ1-5; tentatively, D is TRBD1 (6 bases). Trimming took 6 bases from V and 2 from J, leaving 11 bases between them. Germline CDR1 is SEHNR and CDR2 is FQNEAQ (reference sequence). This CDR3 has 14 residues.

There are a few counts of this clone. V and J are TRBV7-9 and TRBJ1-5, with D maybe TRBD1 (6 bases). The CDR3 is made up of 15 amino acids. The V end lost 4 bases, the J end lost 4 bases, and 14 bases lay between the germline ends. Germline CDR1 and CDR2: SEHNR and FQNEAQ (reference sequence). CDR3 sequence reads: CASSSIQGPNQPQHF. As DNA, the CDR3 is TGTGCCAGCAGCTCGATACAGGGCCCGAATCAGCCCCAGCATTTT.

V usage is TRBV28 and J usage is TRBJ2-7, with unresolved D. CDR1 is MDHEN and CDR2 is SYDVKM in the germline V gene. CDR3 length: 15 residues. Between the trimmed V and J ends, which lost 4 bases and 7 bases, there was a span of 20 bases. The CDR3 is CASSSVGLPSREQYF. The CDR3, as DNA: TGTGCCAGCAGTTCCGTTGGCCTACCCTCTAGGGAGCAGTACTTC.